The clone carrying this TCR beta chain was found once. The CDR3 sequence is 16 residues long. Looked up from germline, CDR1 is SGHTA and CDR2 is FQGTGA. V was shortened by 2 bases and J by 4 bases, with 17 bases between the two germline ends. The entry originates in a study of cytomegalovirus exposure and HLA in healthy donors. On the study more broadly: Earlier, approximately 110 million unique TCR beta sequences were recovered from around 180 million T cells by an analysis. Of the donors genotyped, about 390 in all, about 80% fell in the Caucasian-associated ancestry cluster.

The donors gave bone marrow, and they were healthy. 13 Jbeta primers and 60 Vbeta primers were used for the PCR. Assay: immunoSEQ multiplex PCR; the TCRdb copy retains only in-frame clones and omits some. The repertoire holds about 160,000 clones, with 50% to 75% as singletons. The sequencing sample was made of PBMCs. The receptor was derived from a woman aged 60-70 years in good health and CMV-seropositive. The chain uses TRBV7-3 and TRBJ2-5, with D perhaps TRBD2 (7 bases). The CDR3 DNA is TGTGCCAGCAGCTTACCCCCGGGGGGCCCTGTAGAGACCCAGTACTTC. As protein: CASSLPPGGPVETQYF.